Listed below are T cell receptor beta chains from one sample, sequenced in a study of shared clonotypes between healthy human individuals. Repertoires were generated with immunoSEQ multiplex PCR, while TCRdb's copy carries only in-frame clones and drops some. The sample records a few million clones, just over 90% being singletons. Material for sequencing was naive CD8+ T cells from PBMCs. All receptors come from a man aged 18 to 35 in good health. Some clones in this sample may be carry-over from other donors' samples. Each CDR3 is given with its conserved first and last residue. The order of the fields is CDR3 DNA, CDR3 protein, clone size, V gene, J gene, D gene. The D gene is left open where the match is weak. Only part of the rows carry a size: once, few, many, or a class if the clone is expanded.

TGTGCCAGCAGCTTTCCACAGGGCGGATCAGATACGCAGTATTTT	CASSFPQGGSDTQYF	-	TRBV7-9	TRBJ2-3	-
TGTGCCAGCAGTTTACGGGGACTTAGCAATCAGCCCCAGCATTTT	CASSLRGLSNQPQHF	-	TRBV28	TRBJ1-5	-
TGCGCCAGCAGCTTGGATCGTCGGGGACCTGGGGCCACTGAAGCTTTCTTT	CASSLDRRGPGATEAFF	-	TRBV5-1	TRBJ1-1	-
TGTGCCAGCAGCGACCGGACAGTGAGCGAGCAGTACTTC	CASSDRTVSEQYF	once	TRBV7-8	TRBJ2-7	-
TGCGCCAGCAGCCACCCGGGACAGGGGATTTACGAGCAGTACTTC	CASSHPGQGIYEQYF	-	TRBV4-1	TRBJ2-7	TRBD1
TGTGCCTGGAGTGTTAAGGGACCGATGAACACTGAAGCTTTCTTT	CAWSVKGPMNTEAFF	-	TRBV30	TRBJ1-1	-
TGTGCCTGGAGTGTACCAGGCAGCACTGAAGCTTTCTTT	CAWSVPGSTEAFF	few	TRBV30	TRBJ1-1	-
TGCGCCAGCAGCCAAGTAATCAGTCTCCCTTCCTACGAGCAGTACTTC	CASSQVISLPSYEQYF	-	TRBV4-1	TRBJ2-7	-
TGTGCCAGCAGCTTCAGGACGGACAATGAGCAGTTCTTC	CASSFRTDNEQFF	once	TRBV7-9	TRBJ2-1	-
TGTGCCAGCAGATCTAGCGGGGCCCTCACAGATACGCAGTATTTT	CASRSSGALTDTQYF	-	TRBV6-4	TRBJ2-3	TRBD2
TGTGCCAGCAGCGTAGGACGATCCGGAGAAGCTTTCTTT	CASSVGRSGEAFF	-	TRBV9	TRBJ1-1	-
TGCGCCAGCAGCTTGGGACAATTCCCCGAGCAGTACTTC	CASSLGQFPEQYF	-	TRBV5-1	TRBJ2-7	-
TGTGCCAGCAGCTGGGGGACTAGCGGGACCACAGATACGCAGTATTTT	CASSWGTSGTTDTQYF	-	TRBV5-4	TRBJ2-3	TRBD2
TGTGCCAGTTCAGGGACAGCTAATGAAAAACTGTTTTTT	CASSGTANEKLFF	few	TRBV18	TRBJ1-4	TRBD1
TGTGCCAGCAGCTTAAGCGGAAACACCGGGGAGCTGTTTTTT	CASSLSGNTGELFF	-	TRBV7-3	TRBJ2-2	-
TGTGCCACCAGCAGGCCCCTGAGGAAGCGGGCGACGGGTGAGCAGTACTTC	CATSRPLRKRATGEQYF	-	TRBV15	TRBJ2-7	-
TGTGCCAGCAGCCAAGAGCCCGGGGGCACTGAAGCTTTCTTT	CASSQEPGGTEAFF	-	TRBV14	TRBJ1-1	-
TGTGCCAGCAGTTTGACGAGGGGGGGGCACAAAAACATTCAGTACTTC	CASSLTRGGHKNIQYF	-	TRBV27	TRBJ2-4	-
TGTGCCAGCAGCTCGCCACGGGATGTGAAGACCCAGTACTTC	CASSSPRDVKTQYF	-	TRBV7-9	TRBJ2-5	-
TGTGCCAGCAGCCCCGACAATGAGCAGTTCTTC	CASSPDNEQFF	-	TRBV28	TRBJ2-1	-
TGTGCCAGCAGCTCCCAGCGGGGGGATGAGCAGTTCTTC	CASSSQRGDEQFF	-	TRBV7-7	TRBJ2-1	TRBD2
TGTGCCAGCAGCTTAAAATCCGGTCTGGCCTACGAGCAGTACTTC	CASSLKSGLAYEQYF	-	TRBV7-8	TRBJ2-7	-
TGTGCCAGCAGCAAGCCGGGACAGGCCTCATGGGAAGAGACCCAGTACTTC	CASSKPGQASWEETQYF	-	TRBV7-8	TRBJ2-5	TRBD1
TGTGCCAGCAGCCCGAACAGGGTGCCGGGCTACACCTTC	CASSPNRVPGYTF	-	TRBV5-6	TRBJ1-2	-
TGTGCCACCAGCAAGGGGACTAGCGGGTTCTATGAGCAGTTCTTC	CATSKGTSGFYEQFF	-	TRBV15	TRBJ2-1	TRBD2
TGTGCCAGCAGGCCTCGAAAGTGGGGCACAGATACGCAGTATTTT	CASRPRKWGTDTQYF	-	TRBV13	TRBJ2-3	-
TGCGCCAGCAGCCAGCCGGGACTAATCGAGCAGTTCTTC	CASSQPGLIEQFF	-	TRBV4-1	TRBJ2-1	TRBD2
TGTGCCAGCAGTTTAGTAGACAGGGGATACGAGCAGTACTTC	CASSLVDRGYEQYF	-	TRBV27	TRBJ2-7	TRBD1
TGTGCCAGCAGCGGATTCAGGGGACCCTCCTACGAGCAGTACTTC	CASSGFRGPSYEQYF	-	TRBV7-9	TRBJ2-7	-
TGCAGCGTTGAAGATTACCAGGGTTTTGACTATGGCTACACCTTC	CSVEDYQGFDYGYTF	-	TRBV29-1	TRBJ1-2	-
TGTGCCAGCAGCCCGGACGGCGGAAACACCATATATTTT	CASSPDGGNTIYF	-	TRBV9	TRBJ1-3	-
TGTGCCAGCAGTGTAAACGGGGGTTCCTACAATGAGCAGTTCTTC	CASSVNGGSYNEQFF	once	TRBV2	TRBJ2-1	-
TGTGCCAGCAGGCTAGCGGGAGGACCAGATACGCAGTATTTT	CASRLAGGPDTQYF	-	TRBV27	TRBJ2-3	TRBD2
TGCGCCAGCAGCTGGGAGATTAACACCGGGGAGCTGTTTTTT	CASSWEINTGELFF	-	TRBV5-1	TRBJ2-2	-
TGTGCCAGCAGCTTAAGGGCAGGGGGCGCGATTCCAGATACGCAGTATTTT	CASSLRAGGAIPDTQYF	-	TRBV7-3	TRBJ2-3	TRBD1
TGTGCCAGCAGCAGGACCAGGGGGCTCCTTAATGAAAAACTGTTTTTT	CASSRTRGLLNEKLFF	once	TRBV21-1	TRBJ1-4	-
TGTGCCAGCAGTGAAGAGGGGCCTGAAAAGACCGAAGCTTTCTTT	CASSEEGPEKTEAFF	-	TRBV2	TRBJ1-1	-
TGTGCCAGCAGTTTGGTTCCTGGGGCCTACGAGCAGTACTTC	CASSLVPGAYEQYF	-	TRBV27	TRBJ2-7	-
TGCGCCAGCAGCGATTCCGGTGGCTACACCTTC	CASSDSGGYTF	-	TRBV5-1	TRBJ1-2	-
TGTGCCAGCAGCCACCCCAAAGGGATGAACACTGAAGCTTTCTTT	CASSHPKGMNTEAFF	-	TRBV28	TRBJ1-1	-
TGTGCCAGCAGTGGTTCAGGGGTTAGAAACTATGGCTACACCTTC	CASSGSGVRNYGYTF	few	TRBV2	TRBJ1-2	-